One T cell receptor beta chain is described in this entry. The CDR3 contains 18 residues. V was pared by 2 bases and J by 0 bases, with 8 bases of the junction left unmatched. Germline V gene sequence: CDR1 LGHNA, CDR2 YSLEER. A second 7 to 11 cycle PCR used barcoded and J-beta primers. A single record per CDR3 protein comes from TCRdb applying MiXCR to the 5' RACE reads. The table includes hundreds of thousands of distinct CDR3 sequences, 40% to 50% detected once. These data originate in a study of blood T cells in healthy people across ages. Turning to the study itself: Every two T cells gave about one barcoded beta molecule via template switching.

This sequence was found in a man between 60 and 70 years old in good health. The sample taken for sequencing was blood. V is TRBV4-3 and J is TRBJ2-7, with 12 positions matching TRBD2. Here the CDR3 DNA reads TGCGCCAGCAGCCAATTACTAGCGGGGGGACACAGCTCCTACGAGCAGTACTTC. This encodes CASSQLLAGGHSSYEQYF.